The 28 T cell receptor beta chains below were found in one sample sequenced in a study of blood T cell repertoires in COVID-19. Libraries were prepared by immunoSEQ multiplex PCR; TCRdb keeps only in-frame clonotypes and omits some of them. The sample lists 110,000 to 150,000 clones, more than 75% seen once, with approximately 10% in the top ten. The sequencing sample was made of PBMCs or T cells enriched from blood (not recorded which). The receptors originated from a man aged 55 to 69 who had recovered from COVID-19.

The chain employs TRBV2 and TRBJ2-1, with 8 bases lining up with TRBD1. This CDR3 is built from 20 residues. After removal of 6 bases from V and 2 bases from J, the junction contained 21 bases not matched to a gene. Germline CDR1 reads SNHLY; CDR2 reads FYNNEI. CDR3 residues: CASRPLFRSQQGGAYNEQFF. The DNA of the CDR3 is TGTGCCAGCAGGCCCCTCTTCAGGAGTCAACAGGGGGGCGCCTACAATGAGCAGTTCTTC.

J is TRBJ1-2 and V is TRBV2; D possibly corresponds to TRBD1 (5 bases). The CDR3 contains 12 residues. Germline V gene sequence: CDR1 SNHLY, CDR2 FYNNEI. Deletions cut 3 bases from V and 4 bases from J, with 6 bases between. The CDR3 is CASSDQGYGYTF. The DNA of the CDR3 is TGTGCCAGCAGTGACCAGGGCTATGGCTACACCTTC. The whole variable domain, remainder taken from reference TRBV2 and TRBJ1-2, is EPEVTQTPSHQVTQMGQEVILRCVPISNHLYFYWYRQILGQKVEFLVSFYNNEISEKSEIFDDQFSVERPDGSNFTLKIRSTKLEDSAMYFCASSDQGYGYTFGSGTRLTVV.

J is TRBJ1-4 and V is TRBV28; a weak D match, TRBD1 (6 bases). Trimming stripped 5 bases from V and 0 bases from J, with 10 bases between. The CDR3 has 15 amino acids. CDR1 is MDHEN, CDR2 SYDVKM, per germline. The CDR3 loop is CASSTSGATNEKLFF. DNA of the CDR3: TGTGCCAGCAGTACATCAGGGGCAACTAATGAAAAACTGTTTTTT.

The chain couples TRBV5-4 to TRBJ2-5; D possibly corresponds to TRBD1 (8 bases). Germline lookup yields CDR1 SGHNT and CDR2 YYREEE (reference sequence). V was trimmed by 3 bases and J by 5 bases, leaving 14 bases between them. CDR3 size: 14 residues. DNA for the CDR3: TGTGCCAGCAGCTACAGGGGGGGTCAGGAGACCCAGTACTTC. This translates into CASSYRGGQETQYF.

This clone has a handful of counts. V usage is TRBV2 and J usage is TRBJ2-2; a possible D gene is TRBD1 (6 bases). Trimming pared 3 bases from V and 4 bases from J, leaving 9 bases between. Per germline, CDR1 SNHLY and CDR2 FYNNEI. The CDR3 is 14 amino acids. CDR3 DNA sequence: TGTGCCAGCAGTGAGTTACAGGGCACCGGGGAGCTGTTTTTT. Translating gives CASSELQGTGELFF.

The V and J genes are TRBV4-1 and TRBJ2-7, with a possible D match to TRBD1 (6 bases). V lost 3 bases and J 1 base, leaving 16 bases between the germline ends. The CDR3 consists of 16 residues. Per germline, CDR1 MGHRA and CDR2 YSYEKL. In DNA form, the CDR3 reads TGCGCCAGCAGCCATGGCCGACAGGCAAATTCCTACGAGCAGTACTTC. Translating gives CASSHGRQANSYEQYF.

This clone came up a few times. V usage is TRBV18 and J usage is TRBJ1-2, with 7 bases matching TRBD1. This CDR3 is 13 amino acids long. The germline gives CDR1 KGHSH, CDR2 LQKENI. The V segment lost 2 bases and the J segment 5 bases; nucleotides outside the gene matches: 2. For the CDR3, the DNA is TGTGCCAGCTCACCAGGGACAGAGTATGGCTACACCTTC. Amino acids: CASSPGTEYGYTF. Drawing the rest from reference TRBV18 and TRBJ1-2, the complete variable domain is NAGVMQNPRHLVRRRGQEARLRCSPMKGHSHVYWYRQLPEEGLKFMVYLQKENIIDESGMPKERFSAEFPKEGPSILRIQQVVRGDSAAYFCASSPGTEYGYTFGSGTRLTVV.

V is TRBV6-1 and J is TRBJ2-7; the D gene is possibly TRBD2 (5 bases). Per the germline V gene, CDR1 is MNHNS and CDR2 is SASEGT. The CDR3 extends over 15 amino acids. V was trimmed by 0 bases and J by 2 bases, leaving 11 bases between them. CDR3 region: CASSEAREIPYEQYF. Here the CDR3 DNA reads TGTGCCAGCAGTGAAGCGAGGGAGATTCCCTACGAGCAGTACTTC.

The gene calls are TRBV5-1 and TRBJ2-3, with 10 nucleotides matching TRBD2. From germline, CDR1 is SGHRS and CDR2 YFSETQ. The V and J ends lost 3 bases and 3 bases, in that order; junction bases with no gene match: 10. The CDR3 totals 17 residues. The CDR3 DNA sequence: TGCGCCAGCAGCTCGAACCCCGGAGCGGGGGGGACAGATACGCAGTATTTT. Protein: CASSSNPGAGGTDTQYF. The full variable domain, its missing parts supplied by reference TRBV5-1 and TRBJ2-3, is KAGVTQTPRYLIKTRGQQVTLSCSPISGHRSVSWYQQTPGQGLQFLFEYFSETQRNKGNFPGRFSGRQFSNSRSEMNVSTLELGDSALYLCASSSNPGAGGTDTQYFGPGTRLTVL.

The chain joins TRBV19 to TRBJ2-7; 8 positions match TRBD1. Germline V gives CDR1 LNHDA, CDR2 SQIVND (reference sequence). J lost 1 base, V lost 4 bases, and 6 bases had no gene match. The CDR3 spans 15 residues. The chain's CDR3 is CASSSGTGASYEQYF. DNA of the CDR3: TGTGCCAGTAGTAGTGGGACAGGCGCTTCCTACGAGCAGTACTTC. The full variable domain, with the rest looked up from reference TRBV19 and TRBJ2-7, is DGGITQSPKYLFRKEGQNVTLSCEQNLNHDAMYWYRQDPGQGLRLIYYSQIVNDFQKGDIAEGYSVSREKKESFPLTVTSAQKNPTAFYLCASSSGTGASYEQYFGPGTRLTVT.

This clone has a handful of counts. The V gene is TRBV27, the J gene TRBJ1-4, with 9 bases lining up with TRBD1. The germline V gene has CDR1 MNHEY and CDR2 SMNVEV (reference sequence). J gave up 6 bases and V 6 bases, and 11 bases lay outside the gene matches. CDR3 size: 16 residues. In nucleotides, the CDR3 is TGTGCCAGCAGCTCAAACAGGGGGCGCCGGGATGAAAAACTGTTTTTT. Its protein product is CASSSNRGRRDEKLFF.

The rearrangement uses TRBV15 and TRBJ2-7, with a possible D match to TRBD2 (6 bases). The CDR3 has 15 residues. V was pared by 5 bases and J by 3 bases, with 17 bases between. Germline V CDR1 and CDR2: LNHNV, YYDKDF (reference sequence). The CDR3 DNA is TGTGCCACCAGCGTTCGCGGAGGGGCACTCTACGAGCAGTACTTC. Amino acids: CATSVRGGALYEQYF.

This chain joins TRBV18 and TRBJ2-3, with 10 bases identical to TRBD2. CDR1 KGHSH and CDR2 LQKENI come from the germline V gene. This CDR3 contains 17 residues. J gave up 7 bases and V 4 bases, and 14 bases lay outside the gene matches. This CDR3 reads CASSHITGTSAQHTQYF. The CDR3 DNA follows: TGTGCCAGCTCACACATAACCGGGACTAGCGCCCAGCATACGCAGTATTTT.

The rearrangement joins TRBV28 to TRBJ2-1; perhaps TRBD2 as D (7 bases). This CDR3 spans 13 amino acids. V lost 11 bases to trimming and J lost 6 bases, with 17 bases between them. Per germline, CDR1 MDHEN and CDR2 SYDVKM. CDR3 residues: CAGGASWGNEQFF. The DNA of the CDR3 is TGTGCCGGGGGGGCTAGCTGGGGCAATGAGCAGTTCTTC.

The V and J genes are TRBV9 and TRBJ1-4, with D tentatively TRBD1 (5 bases). V dropped 0 bases and J dropped 2 bases, with 11 bases sitting between them. Germline CDR1 is SGDLS and CDR2 is YYNGEE. This CDR3 has 16 amino acids. For the CDR3, the DNA is TGTGCCAGCAGCGTAGGAGCCTCAGGGACTAATGAAAAACTGTTTTTT. Its translation is CASSVGASGTNEKLFF.

The chain employs TRBV18 and TRBJ2-3; D is possibly TRBD2 (6 bases). Trimming shortened V by 1 base and J by 2 bases, and 10 bases separated the two germline ends. The CDR3 spans 15 residues. CDR1 and CDR2 (germline): KGHSH, LQKENI. The CDR3 protein is CASSPRTGLTDTQYF. The CDR3 coding sequence is TGTGCCAGCTCACCACGCACGGGACTCACAGATACGCAGTATTTT.

The rearrangement joins TRBV5-5 to TRBJ1-1; D ambiguous. Germline V lookup: CDR1 SGHKS, CDR2 YYEKEE (reference sequence). The CDR3 totals 14 residues. The germline V and J ends were trimmed by 0 bases and 9 bases, with 15 bases remaining between them. CDR3 coding DNA: TGTGCCAGCAGCTTGGCCGGTGAGAATCTCAAAGCTTTCTTT. This codes for CASSLAGENLKAFF.

This clone appeared a single time. The chain couples TRBV4-2 to TRBJ1-1; D possibly corresponds to TRBD1 (6 bases). Germline V gene lookup returns CDR1 LGHNA and CDR2 YNFKEQ. The length of the CDR3 is 14 residues. V shed 2 bases and J shed 1 base, with 8 bases lying between them. The CDR3 DNA reads as TGTGCCAGCAGCCAACCGGACAGGAACACTGAAGCTTTCTTT. Its protein is CASSQPDRNTEAFF.

As for this clone: One end of the junction fails to match germline, which may point to a read error. The chain carries TRBV5-1 and TRBJ1-4; D uncertain. CDR3 length: 14 amino acids. Germline V gene lookup returns CDR1 SGHRS and CDR2 YFSETQ. For the CDR3, the DNA is TGCGCCAGCAGGTTGGGCGGAACTAATGAAAAACTGTTTTTT. Translation gives CASRLGGTNEKLFF.

As to this clone: In the same sample, other DNA sequences code for this CDR3. The J gene is TRBJ1-4, the V gene TRBV5-1; 7 bases fit TRBD1. V dropped 3 bases and J dropped 0; count of bases not matched to a gene: 2. The CDR3 consists of 15 residues. Per germline, CDR1 SGHRS and CDR2 YFSETQ. Written as DNA, the CDR3 is TGCGCCAGCAGCTCGACAGGGACAACTAATGAAAAACTGTTTTTT. Translated: CASSSTGTTNEKLFF. Full variable domain (rest looked up from reference TRBV5-1 and TRBJ1-4): KAGVTQTPRYLIKTRGQQVTLSCSPISGHRSVSWYQQTPGQGLQFLFEYFSETQRNKGNFPGRFSGRQFSNSRSEMNVSTLELGDSALYLCASSSTGTTNEKLFFGSGTQLSVL.

This chain links TRBV27 with TRBJ1-1, with TRBD1 as a possible D gene (6 bases). Per the germline V gene, CDR1 is MNHEY and CDR2 is SMNVEV (reference sequence). The V and J ends lost 6 bases and 0 bases respectively, with 11 bases between them. This CDR3 spans 14 amino acids. The CDR3 DNA reads TGTGCCAGCAGCCAGGGACACATGAACACTGAAGCTTTCTTT. Encoded protein: CASSQGHMNTEAFF.

Concerning this clone itself: This specimen includes other DNA sequences encoding the same CDR3. The gene calls are TRBV29-1 and TRBJ1-2, with D unresolved. The germline V gene encodes CDR1 SQVTM and CDR2 ANQGSEA. With 3 bases removed from V and 4 bases from J, the gap between germline ends came to 9 bases. CDR3 length: 12 residues. The CDR3 sequence is CSVDLGSYGYTF. The CDR3 DNA reads TGCAGCGTTGATCTGGGGAGCTATGGCTACACCTTC.

V gene TRBV28 combines with J gene TRBJ1-5; the match to TRBD1 covers 7 bases. The CDR3 covers 15 residues. Per germline, CDR1 MDHEN and CDR2 SYDVKM. Losses at the gene ends were 5 bases for V and 6 bases for J; bases not matched to a gene: 10. Written as DNA, the CDR3 is TGTGCCAGCAGTCCACAACAGGGGTTTCGTCAGCCCCAGCATTTT. This encodes CASSPQQGFRQPQHF.

The chain links TRBV2 to TRBJ2-2; 7 bases line up with TRBD1. The CDR3 length is 13 residues. In germline, CDR1 is SNHLY, CDR2 FYNNEI. V trimming: 4 bases; J trimming: 6 bases; junction bases outside the gene matches: 2. The CDR3 bases are TGTGCCAGCAGTGGGACAGGCCCCGGGGAGCTGTTTTTT. Protein: CASSGTGPGELFF.

This rearrangement joins TRBV3-1 (or the pseudogene TRBV3-2) to TRBJ1-1; D ambiguous. The CDR3 runs to 14 residues. With 5 bases removed from V and 1 base from J, the gap between germline ends came to 11 bases. Germline V gene data show CDR1 as LGHDT and CDR2 as YNNKEL (reference sequence). The CDR3 DNA reads as TGTGCCAGCAGCTACCTAGACGGGAACACTGAAGCTTTCTTT. Protein product: CASSYLDGNTEAFF.

The table lists this clone with a count of one. The chain is built from TRBV30 and TRBJ1-6; 8 bases map to TRBD1. The CDR3 contains 13 residues. CDR1 and CDR2 from the germline V gene are GTSNPN and SVGIG (reference sequence). After removal of 5 bases from V and 8 bases from J, the junction contained 5 bases not matched to a gene. CDR3 nucleotide sequence: TGTGCCTGGCGGACAGGGACCGATTCACCCCTCCACTTT. This encodes CAWRTGTDSPLHF.

V usage is TRBV28 and J usage is TRBJ1-4; a weak D match, TRBD1 (6 bases). The germline V and J ends were trimmed by 8 bases and 5 bases, with 12 bases remaining between them. Germline values: CDR1 MDHEN, CDR2 SYDVKM. The CDR3 spans 13 residues. This CDR3 reads CASQDSLNEKLFF. The CDR3 coding sequence is TGTGCCAGCCAGGACAGCCTAAATGAAAAACTGTTTTTT.

Here the CDR3 DNA reads TGTGCCAGCAGAGCGACAGGGGATGCTGGAAACACCATATATTTT. Amino acid sequence: CASRATGDAGNTIYF. The chain uses TRBV6-5 and TRBJ1-3, with 8 bases identical to TRBD1. V gave up 6 bases and J gave up 2 bases; unmatched junction bases: 6. CDR3 size: 15 residues. The germline V gene encodes CDR1 MNHEY and CDR2 SVGAGI.